One sample yielded the 10 T cell receptor beta chains listed below, sequenced in a study of blood T cell repertoires in COVID-19 (dated by TCRdb to 2020 to 2022). The library relied on the immunoSEQ multiplex PCR assay. In TCRdb, the immuneACCESS table is reduced to in-frame sequences with V and J assigned. These tables do not hold every clone; where another copy was compared, an unresolved V gene accounts for under half, and the others remain unexplained. This sample comprises under 60,000 clones, under 95% of them detected only once. The ten largest clones take up about 3.9% of the sample. The sequenced sample was peripheral blood. Receptor source: a human donor in a cohort sampled during active COVID-19.

This chain links TRBV19 with TRBJ2-5; TRBD2 matches 9 bases. The germline V gene has CDR1 LNHDA and CDR2 SQIVND (reference sequence). V shed 5 bases and J 5 bases; nucleotides not matched to a gene: 9. The CDR3 spans 15 residues. CDR3 sequence: CASSVPGSGRETQYF. In DNA form, the CDR3 reads TGTGCCAGTAGTGTACCCGGCAGCGGGAGGGAGACCCAGTACTTC.

The chain recombines TRBV24-1 with TRBJ1-5; 12 bases match TRBD1. Germline trimming cut 5 bases from V and 11 bases from J; bases unmatched to any gene: 9. The CDR3 loop spans 15 amino acids. Germline CDR1 reads KGHDR; CDR2 reads SFDVKD. DNA for the CDR3: TGTGCCACCAGTGGGACACCGGGACAGGGGGCGACCCAGCATTTT. Translated, it gives CATSGTPGQGATQHF.

The chain employs TRBV6-5 and TRBJ2-7; TRBD2 agrees at 12 bases. V lost 8 bases, J lost 6 bases, and 8 bases stayed unmatched. CDR1 is MNHEY, CDR2 SVGAGI, per germline. CDR3 length: 14 residues. CDR3 DNA: TGTGCCAGCCAGGAGAGACTAGCGGGAGCCGAGCAGTACGTC. This gives the protein CASQERLAGAEQYV.

CDR3 sequence (DNA): TGTGCCAGCAGCTTAGGTCCAGACAGGAACACTGAAGCTTTCTTT. The encoded protein is CASSLGPDRNTEAFF. The gene calls are TRBV11-3 and TRBJ1-1, with a weak D call TRBD1 (5 bases). V lost 1 base and J 1 base, leaving 10 bases between the germline ends. The CDR3 extends over 15 amino acids. Germline CDR1 reads SGHNT; CDR2 reads YENEEA.

J is TRBJ2-7 and V is TRBV30; possibly TRBD1 for D (6 bases). Deletions cut 7 bases from V and 2 bases from J, with 15 bases between. Germline V lookup: CDR1 GTSNPN, CDR2 SVGIG (reference sequence). The CDR3 has 13 residues. CDR3 coding DNA: TGTGCCTCACTAAAACAGGGCCCCTACGAGCAGTACTTC. Translation: CASLKQGPYEQYF.

The V gene is TRBV24-1, the J gene TRBJ2-1; TRBD2 might be the D (6 bases). The V end was cut by 7 bases, the J end by 13 bases, with 13 bases between. The CDR3 runs 11 residues. The germline gives CDR1 KGHDR, CDR2 SFDVKD. The CDR3 protein is CATSDRDLQFF. The CDR3 nucleotides are TGTGCCACCAGCGACCGGGACTTACAGTTCTTC.

In its sample, this clone was seen a few times. The rearrangement links TRBV9 to TRBJ2-7; 8 bases agree with TRBD2. CDR3 length: 15 residues. The V and J ends lost 3 bases and 5 bases, in that order; junction bases with no gene match: 10. Germline CDR1 reads SGDLS; CDR2 reads YYNGEE. The CDR3, as DNA: TGTGCCAGCAGCGGGGCCAGCGGGAGCGACAACGAGCAGTACTTC. It codes for CASSGASGSDNEQYF. Full variable domain (missing parts from reference TRBV9 and TRBJ2-7): DSGVTQTPKHLITATGQRVTLRCSPRSGDLSVYWYQQSLDQGLQFLIQYYNGEERAKGNILERFSAQQFPDLHSELNLSSLELGDSALYFCASSGASGSDNEQYFGPGTRLTVT.

Details on this clone: Other nucleotide sequences in the sample specify the same CDR3. The chain carries TRBV7-9 and TRBJ1-1; D is possibly TRBD1 (6 bases). The ends were cut back, 1 base at V and 3 bases at J, with 6 bases in the middle. This CDR3 region has 13 residues. The germline V gene has CDR1 SEHNR and CDR2 FQNEAQ (reference sequence). The CDR3 region is CASSLDRDTEAFF. The DNA of the CDR3 is TGTGCCAGCAGCTTAGACAGGGACACTGAAGCTTTCTTT.

The CDR3 protein is CASSLPTGVYEQYV. CDR3 bases: TGTGCCAGCAGCCTCCCAACAGGGGTCTACGAGCAGTACGTC. The gene calls are TRBV9 and TRBJ2-7; 7 nucleotides match TRBD1. Germline CDR1 SGDLS, CDR2 YYNGEE. The CDR3 runs 14 residues. The V gene end was trimmed by 4 bases and the J gene end by 3 bases; junction bases not matched to a gene: 7.

This clone was seen only once. The chain carries TRBV11-3 and TRBJ2-1, with 9 bases identical to TRBD2. The CDR3 covers 17 residues. The junction had 8 bases not matched to a gene; V was cut back by 5 bases and J by 0 bases. CDR1 is SGHNT, CDR2 YENEEA, per germline. This CDR3 is CASSPGTSLRSYNEQFF. The CDR3 DNA reads TGTGCCAGCAGCCCAGGGACTAGCCTCCGCTCCTACAATGAGCAGTTCTTC.